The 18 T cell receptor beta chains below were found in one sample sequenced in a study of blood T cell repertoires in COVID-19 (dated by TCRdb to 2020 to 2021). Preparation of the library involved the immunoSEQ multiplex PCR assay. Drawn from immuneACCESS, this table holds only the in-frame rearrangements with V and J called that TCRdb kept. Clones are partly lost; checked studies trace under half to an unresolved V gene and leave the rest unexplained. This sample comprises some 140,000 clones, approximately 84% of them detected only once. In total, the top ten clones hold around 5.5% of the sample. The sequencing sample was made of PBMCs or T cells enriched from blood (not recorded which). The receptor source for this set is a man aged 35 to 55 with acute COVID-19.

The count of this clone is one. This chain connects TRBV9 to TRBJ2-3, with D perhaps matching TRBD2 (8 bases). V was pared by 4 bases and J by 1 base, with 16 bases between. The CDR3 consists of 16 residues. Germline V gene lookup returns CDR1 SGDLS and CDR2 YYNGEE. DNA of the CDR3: TGTGCCAGCAGCAAGCAGGGGGGACTAGGCACAGATACGCAGTATTTT. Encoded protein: CASSKQGGLGTDTQYF. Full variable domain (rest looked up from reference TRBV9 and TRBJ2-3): DSGVTQTPKHLITATGQRVTLRCSPRSGDLSVYWYQQSLDQGLQFLIQYYNGEERAKGNILERFSAQQFPDLHSELNLSSLELGDSALYFCASSKQGGLGTDTQYFGPGTRLTVL.

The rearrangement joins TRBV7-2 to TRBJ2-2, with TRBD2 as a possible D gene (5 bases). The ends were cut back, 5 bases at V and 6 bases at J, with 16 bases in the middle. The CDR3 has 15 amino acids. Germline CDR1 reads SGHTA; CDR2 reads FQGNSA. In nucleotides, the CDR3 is TGTGCCAGCAGCCTCTCCGGGGTGAGATCCGGGGAGCTGTTTTTT. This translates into CASSLSGVRSGELFF.

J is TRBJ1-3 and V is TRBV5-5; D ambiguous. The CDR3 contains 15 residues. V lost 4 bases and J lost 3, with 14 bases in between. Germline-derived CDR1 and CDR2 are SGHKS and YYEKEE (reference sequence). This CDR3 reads CASSAGAGSGNTIYF. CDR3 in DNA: TGTGCCAGCAGCGCCGGAGCCGGCAGTGGAAACACCATATATTTT.

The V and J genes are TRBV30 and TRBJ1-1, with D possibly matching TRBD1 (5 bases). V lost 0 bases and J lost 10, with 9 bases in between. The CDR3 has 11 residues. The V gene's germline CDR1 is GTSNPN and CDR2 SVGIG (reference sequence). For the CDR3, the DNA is TGTGCCTGGAGTGTAAGGAGGGGAGCTTTCTTT. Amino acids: CAWSVRRGAFF.

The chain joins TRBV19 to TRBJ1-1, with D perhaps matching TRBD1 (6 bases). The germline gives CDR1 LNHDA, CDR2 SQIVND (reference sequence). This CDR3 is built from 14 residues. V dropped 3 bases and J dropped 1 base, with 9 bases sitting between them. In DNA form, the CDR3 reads TGTGCCAGTAGTATTTACAGGGAGAACACTGAAGCTTTCTTT. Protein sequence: CASSIYRENTEAFF.

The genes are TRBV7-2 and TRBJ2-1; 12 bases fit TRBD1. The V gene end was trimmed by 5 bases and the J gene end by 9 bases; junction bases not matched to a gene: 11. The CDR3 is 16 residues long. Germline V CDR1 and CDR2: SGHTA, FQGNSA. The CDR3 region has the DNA TGTGCCAGCAGCCAAGACCGGGACAGGGGGCAGGTTGAGCAGTTCTTC. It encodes CASSQDRDRGQVEQFF.

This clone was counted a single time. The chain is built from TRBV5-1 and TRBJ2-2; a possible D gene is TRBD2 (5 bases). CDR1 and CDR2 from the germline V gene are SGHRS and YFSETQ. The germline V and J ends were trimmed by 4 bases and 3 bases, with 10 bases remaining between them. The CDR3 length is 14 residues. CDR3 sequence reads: CASSLGLYTGELFF. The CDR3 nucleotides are TGCGCCAGCAGCCTCGGACTTTACACCGGGGAGCTGTTTTTT.

In nucleotides, the CDR3 is TGTGCCAGTCGGGAACCGAGCAGGAGAACTAACACCGGGGAGCTGTTTTTT. Translated, it gives CASREPSRRTNTGELFF. V is TRBV27 and J is TRBJ2-2; weak D call: TRBD2 (5 bases). The CDR3 is made up of 17 amino acids. The germline V gene has CDR1 MNHEY and CDR2 SMNVEV (reference sequence). V lost 9 bases and J lost 2, with 22 bases in between.

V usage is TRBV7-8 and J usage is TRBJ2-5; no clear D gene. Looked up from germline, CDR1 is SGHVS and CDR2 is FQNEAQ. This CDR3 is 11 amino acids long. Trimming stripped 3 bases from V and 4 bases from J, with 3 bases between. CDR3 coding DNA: TGTGCCAGCAGCTTCGGAGAGACCCAGTACTTC. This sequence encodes CASSFGETQYF.

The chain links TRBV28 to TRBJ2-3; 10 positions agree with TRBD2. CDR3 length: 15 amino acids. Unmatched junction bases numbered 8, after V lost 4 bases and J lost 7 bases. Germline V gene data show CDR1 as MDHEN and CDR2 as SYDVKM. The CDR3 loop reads CASSSPSGGANTQYF. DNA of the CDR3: TGTGCCAGCAGTTCGCCGAGCGGGGGGGCGAATACGCAGTATTTT.

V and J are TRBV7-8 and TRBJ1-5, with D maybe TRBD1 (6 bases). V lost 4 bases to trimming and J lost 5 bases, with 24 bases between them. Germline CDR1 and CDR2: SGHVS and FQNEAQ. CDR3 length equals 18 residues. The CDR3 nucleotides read TGTGCCAGCAGCTCACCGCCGAGGGGGGGAGGGTTCGATCAGCCCCAGCATTTT. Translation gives CASSSPPRGGGFDQPQHF.

The CDR3, as DNA: TGTGCCAGCAGCTTAGATATATCGGGGGAGGGCTACACCTTC. Its protein is CASSLDISGEGYTF. V usage is TRBV11-2 and J usage is TRBJ1-2; weak D call: TRBD1 (5 bases). Germline V CDR1 and CDR2: SGHAT, FQNNGV. With 0 bases removed from V and 8 bases from J, the gap between germline ends came to 13 bases. This CDR3 contains 14 residues.

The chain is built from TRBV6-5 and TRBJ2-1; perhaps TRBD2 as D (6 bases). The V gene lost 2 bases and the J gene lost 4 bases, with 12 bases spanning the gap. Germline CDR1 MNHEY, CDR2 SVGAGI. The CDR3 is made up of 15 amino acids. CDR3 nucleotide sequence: TGTGCCAGCAGTTACGCTAGCGCGACTTACAATGAGCAGTTCTTC. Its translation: CASSYASATYNEQFF.

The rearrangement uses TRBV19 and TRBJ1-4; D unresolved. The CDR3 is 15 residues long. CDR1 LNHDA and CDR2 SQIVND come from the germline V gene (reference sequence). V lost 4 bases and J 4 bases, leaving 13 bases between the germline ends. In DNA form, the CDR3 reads TGTGCCAGTAGTACTAAGGCAGGTGATAATGAAAAACTGTTTTTT. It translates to CASSTKAGDNEKLFF.

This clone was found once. CDR3 region: CASSRTSGGIGEQFF. DNA of the CDR3: TGTGCCAGTAGTCGGACTAGCGGGGGAATAGGTGAGCAGTTCTTC. The chain recombines TRBV19 with TRBJ2-1, with TRBD2 matching 13 bases. Germline V gene sequence: CDR1 LNHDA, CDR2 SQIVND (reference sequence). CDR3 length: 15 amino acids. The J segment lost 9 bases and the V segment lost 5 bases, leaving 7 bases of the junction unmatched.

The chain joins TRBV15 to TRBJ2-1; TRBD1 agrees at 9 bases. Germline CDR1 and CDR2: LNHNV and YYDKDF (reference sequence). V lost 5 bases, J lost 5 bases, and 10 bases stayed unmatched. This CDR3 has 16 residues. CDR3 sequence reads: CATSSRYGTGNNEQFF. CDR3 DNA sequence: TGTGCCACCAGCTCCCGTTACGGGACAGGGAACAATGAGCAGTTCTTC.

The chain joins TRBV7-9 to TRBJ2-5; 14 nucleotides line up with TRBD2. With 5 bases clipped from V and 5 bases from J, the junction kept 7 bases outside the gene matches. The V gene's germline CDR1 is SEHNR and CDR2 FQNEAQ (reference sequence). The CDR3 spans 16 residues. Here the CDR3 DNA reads TGTGCCAGCAGCCCGACTAGCGGGAGGGCAGGGGAGACCCAGTACTTC. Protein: CASSPTSGRAGETQYF.

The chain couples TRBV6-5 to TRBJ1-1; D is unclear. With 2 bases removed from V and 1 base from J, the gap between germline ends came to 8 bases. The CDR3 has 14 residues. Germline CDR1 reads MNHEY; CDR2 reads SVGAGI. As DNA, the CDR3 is TGTGCCAGCAGTTACCGACGACAGAACACTGAAGCTTTCTTT. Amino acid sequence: CASSYRRQNTEAFF.